The 3 T cell receptor beta chains below all came from one sample that was sequenced in a study of tissue T cells after allogeneic stem cell transplantation. Clones were read by immunoSEQ multiplex PCR, and TCRdb kept only the in-frame ones, dropping some. The sample yields thousands of clones, less than 65% seen once. Steroid-refractory graft-versus-host disease after allogeneic hematopoietic cell transplant qualified adults for prospective research-autopsy enrollment. The sample in question was jejunal tissue, obtained at autopsy. The receptor source for this set is a male patient older than 55 with steroid-refractory graft-versus-host disease after an allogeneic stem cell transplant. A subset of T cells may come from the graft donor.

The chain combines TRBV11-1 with TRBJ1-1; D gene uncertain. Germline loops: CDR1 SGHAT, CDR2 FQDESV (reference sequence). Trimming shortened V by 2 bases and J by 1 base, and 11 bases separated the two germline ends. The CDR3 loop spans 15 amino acids. The CDR3 nucleotides are TGTGCCAGCAGCTTAAGGGTCGGGCAGAACACTGAAGCTTTCTTT. This encodes CASSLRVGQNTEAFF.

Notes on this clone: A read error may be the cause here, since a much bigger clone is one base away. No conserved phenylalanine or tryptophan is present at the end of the CDR3, so a read error is the likely explanation. The gene calls are TRBV6-5 and TRBJ2-7; tentative D call: TRBD1 (7 bases). Germline CDR1 MNHEY, CDR2 SVGAGI. There are 14 residues in the CDR3. Trimming took 2 bases from V and 5 from J, leaving 13 bases between them. The CDR3 nucleotides read TGTGCCAGCAGTTACCGGAGGGGGCAGAACGAGCAGTACCTC. It codes for CASSYRRGQNEQYL.

The genes are TRBV21-1 and TRBJ2-7; TRBD2 is the table's D call and was not checked against the DNA. TRBV21-1 is assigned pseudogene status. CDR3 length: 12 residues. The CDR3, as DNA: TGTGCCAGCAGTTTTAGAGCCTACGAGCAGTACTTC. It translates to CASSFRAYEQYF.